This T cell receptor (beta chain) was obtained from a study of T cell responses to AZD1222 COVID-19 vaccine (dated by TCRdb to about 2021). With regard to the full study: TCR sequencing was performed for approximately 240 trial participants, of whom about 200 were given two doses of AZD1222 and around 25 were given two doses of MenACWY control vaccine. Trial participants were enrolled by age into subgroups of 18-55, 56-69 and 70-plus years, and 148, 28 and 57 TCR-sequenced participants, respectively, were included in these subgroups. Overall results and qualifications from the work: Conclusions about previously exposed vaccinees are limited, since just five or six AZD1222 recipients were seropositive for SARS-CoV-2 at baseline. Reportedly, close to half of the unique spike-specific TCRs recognized epitopes lying outside the regions that are mutated in the B.1.351 and B.1.1.7 variants. After two AZD1222 doses, both the breadth and the depth of spike-specific TCRs were significantly higher than at day 0 and than in MenACWY recipients. CD4 TCRs associated with the vaccine covered the entire spike protein, and the dominant responses were in regions 160-218 and 743-854. Because no samples from the day 14 peak response were available, repertoires could be characterized only after the peak T cell response. Participants were mostly white British, with more females than males. The authors suggested clonal diversity may have been underestimated. In the small 56-69-year group, the increase in depth fell short of significance, most likely because of low power.

The CDR3 regions of human TCRbeta chains were analyzed by immunosequencing. The paper's data handling went like this. TCRs in the repertoires were compared against a reference library of SARS-CoV-2-specific TCRs that had been generated with the MIRA antigen-specificity platform. Breadth was defined as the fraction of unique TCRs that were SARS-CoV-2-associated, and depth was defined as the fraction of total T cells that were SARS-CoV-2-associated. Using the MIRA data, each spike-specific TCR was mapped to the spike region that the TCR reacts to and placed in a CD4 or CD8 class. Log10-transformed breadth and depth values were compared by one-way ANOVA with Sidak's multiple comparisons tests. As stored in TCRdb, this immuneACCESS dataset retains in-frame rearrangements with V and J assigned. A fraction of the clones does not appear; measured against another copy, unresolved V genes explain less than half of the discrepancy, and the remainder lacks a known reason. V, J and clone size reflect that table, while D and trimming were determined from the DNA. The sample yields roughly 180,000 clones; 90% to 95% were counted once. 1.5% to 2% of the sample belongs to the ten largest clones.

Per the publication, the time point label means: about 28 days (+/-7) after the second vaccine dose. AZD1222 recipients with second doses at about 4 weeks or about 12 weeks were pooled, because spike-specific TCR depth and breadth did not differ between schedules. Vaccinee samples were obtained from the UK trials COV001 and COV002, which included a single-blind randomized controlled phase 2/3 trial of AZD1222 (ChAdOx1 nCoV-19) in healthy adults. For TCRbeta chain sequencing, PBMC samples from trial participants were taken at day 0 and at day 28 after the second dose. As for this clone: Its target antigen remains unknown. No quality values exist for individual bases; no much larger clone is one base distant.

The CDR1 and CDR2 encoded by the germline V gene are SGHAT and FQNNGV. The CDR3 runs 15 amino acids, cysteine and phenylalanine included. Only the CDR3 DNA is retained, 45 bases long and in frame from the first base. V and J are truncated by 0 bases and 8 bases respectively, leaving an intervening sequence of 14 bases. This specimen consisted of peripheral blood, obtained 28 days after the second AZD1222 dose. The chain is encoded by TRBV11-2 joined to TRBJ2-1; the D gene is perhaps TRBD2, on 5 matching bases. The TCR originated in an adult who received the AZD1222 COVID-19 vaccine. CDR3 sequence: CASSLEPSAGDEQFF. The DNA sequence is as follows: TGTGCCAGCAGCTTAGAGCCGTCTGCGGGCGATGAGCAGTTCTTC.